The clone carrying this T cell receptor beta chain was found a few times. The table came from immunoSEQ multiplex PCR; TCRdb's copy has only in-frame clones and leaves some out. The repertoire holds about 300,000 clones, with approximately 90% as singletons. This CDR3 comprises 14 residues. Germline lookup yields CDR1 MDHEN and CDR2 SYDVKM. V was shortened by 7 bases and J by 3 bases, with 15 bases between the two germline ends. The sample comes from a study of blood T cell repertoires in COVID-19. Study details: Sample material is recorded as cDNA or gDNA derived from T cells, B-cell-depleted T cells, or PBMCs.

The chain couples TRBV28 to TRBJ1-2, with D perhaps TRBD1 (5 bases). Specimen: PBMCs or T cells enriched from blood (not recorded which). The receptor comes from a woman between 18 and 30 years old who had recovered from COVID-19. CDR3 protein: CASNPYDSDYGYTF. CDR3 DNA: TGTGCCAGCAACCCTTATGACAGTGACTATGGCTACACCTTC.